This is a list of T cell receptor beta chains from one sample in a study of Japanese encephalitis immunity and Zika vaccine responses. TCRdb passed the 5' RACE reads through MiXCR, listing each CDR3 protein once. This sample yields some 300 distinct CDR3 sequences, of which roughly 1.2% are seen a single time; about 37% belongs to the top ten. This material consisted of antigen-activated CD4+ T cells from blood, cultured, taken during a Zika inactivated vaccine study. The receptors originated from an adult woman who received an inactivated Zika virus vaccine. CDR3s include the opening cysteine and the closing phenylalanine or tryptophan. A D gene is named only where the DNA matches it firmly. Clone sizes are shown as once, few, many or a size class.

V gene	D gene	clone size	J gene	CDR3 DNA	CDR3 protein
TRBV4-3	TRBD1	large	TRBJ1-2	TGCGCCAGCAGCGTCCACGAGGGACAGGGGTTAATCTACACCTTC	CASSVHEGQGLIYTF
TRBV28	-	large	TRBJ2-7	TGTGCCAGCCCCGGGAACGGCTACTCCTACGAGCAGTACTTC	CASPGNGYSYEQYF
TRBV7-2	TRBD2	medium-sized	TRBJ2-3	TGTGCCAGCAGCTACAGGCGGGGGGGGAGTACAGATACGCAGTATTTT	CASSYRRGGSTDTQYF
TRBV5-1	-	medium-sized	TRBJ2-1	TGCGCCAGCAGCTTGGTTATCTCTGGATCGGTTGAGCAGTTCTTC	CASSLVISGSVEQFF
TRBV5-1	-	medium-sized	TRBJ2-7	TGCGCCAGCAGCTTCCTCGGCCACTCCTACGAGCAGTACTTC	CASSFLGHSYEQYF
TRBV4-1	-	medium-sized	TRBJ1-2	TGCGCCAGCAGCCAGGAACGGTTGGCCCGATATGGCTACACCTTC	CASSQERLARYGYTF
TRBV7-2	-	medium-sized	TRBJ2-5	TGTGCCAGCAGCTTCTCAGGGGGGGGAGAGACCCAGTACTTC	CASSFSGGGETQYF
TRBV28	-	medium-sized	TRBJ1-5	TGTGCCAGCCTATCAGCGGGTTATAGCAATCAGCCCCAGCATTTT	CASLSAGYSNQPQHF
TRBV5-1	-	large	TRBJ2-1	TGCGCCAGCAGCGTATCTTTCACCGGTGAGCAGTTCTTC	CASSVSFTGEQFF
TRBV5-1	-	medium-sized	TRBJ2-2	TGCGCCAGCAGCTTGGTTTTAACCGGGGAGCTGTTTTTT	CASSLVLTGELFF
TRBV27	TRBD1	medium-sized	TRBJ1-6	TGTGCCAGCAGACCAGCAGGGGGTTCACCCCTCCACTTT	CASRPAGGSPLHF
TRBV20-1	TRBD2	hyperexpanded	TRBJ2-5	TGCAGTGCTAGAGTGGAGCTAGCGGGGCTCACGGCGGGAACCCAGTACTTC	CSARVELAGLTAGTQYF
TRBV11-2	-	large	TRBJ2-1	TGTGCCAGCAGCATTACTACAGGGTACAATGAGCAGTTCTTC	CASSITTGYNEQFF
TRBV6-2/TRBV6-3	-	medium-sized	TRBJ1-2	TGTGCCAGCAGTTATGGACAGCTATATGGCTACACCTTC	CASSYGQLYGYTF
TRBV6-2/TRBV6-3	TRBD2	medium-sized	TRBJ2-1	TGTGCCAGCAGGGGTCTAGCGGGGGGCCAGTTCTTC	CASRGLAGGQFF
TRBV28	TRBD1	medium-sized	TRBJ1-4	TGTGCCAGCAGTTCCCAGGGGGCGCGACTGTTTTTT	CASSSQGARLFF
TRBV20-1	-	medium-sized	TRBJ2-7	TGCAGTGCCGCCGGGGTACCCTACGAGCAGTACTTC	CSAAGVPYEQYF
TRBV20-1	-	large	TRBJ1-5	TGCAGTGCTGGTGGATTGGCGGGCAATCAGCCCCAGCATTTT	CSAGGLAGNQPQHF
TRBV6-2/TRBV6-3	TRBD1	hyperexpanded	TRBJ1-2	TGTGCCAGCAGTAACCGGGACAGTTACTACTATGGCTACACCTTC	CASSNRDSYYYGYTF
TRBV21-1	-	large	TRBJ1-2	TGTGCCAGCAGCCCAGCAATCGGTGGCTACACCTTC	CASSPAIGGYTF
TRBV28	-	medium-sized	TRBJ2-7	TGTGCCAGCAGTTTAGGGGGGTCTAAATACGAGCAGTACTTC	CASSLGGSKYEQYF
TRBV5-1	TRBD2	medium-sized	TRBJ2-3	TGCGCCAGCAGCTTGTTAGCGGGGAGCACAGATACGCAGTATTTT	CASSLLAGSTDTQYF
TRBV18	-	medium-sized	TRBJ1-2	TGTGCCAGCTCACCACTCGGGACAAAAGGCAACTATGGCTACACCTTC	CASSPLGTKGNYGYTF
TRBV6-2/TRBV6-3	TRBD1	large	TRBJ1-2	TGTGCCAGCAGCGGGACAGCAGGAATATACGGCTACACCTTC	CASSGTAGIYGYTF
TRBV7-2	-	medium-sized	TRBJ2-3	TGTGCCAGCAGCCGAGGGACTTATACCACAGATACGCAGTATTTT	CASSRGTYTTDTQYF
TRBV20-1	TRBD2	medium-sized	TRBJ2-3	TGCAGTGCGGCGAGCGGGGGGGCCGTGGGTACGCAGTATTTT	CSAASGGAVGTQYF
TRBV24-1	-	large	TRBJ2-3	TGTGCCACCAGTGATTCCCTCGCTAGCGTTTTAGATACGCAGTATTTT	CATSDSLASVLDTQYF
TRBV28	-	medium-sized	TRBJ2-7	TGTGCCAGCAGTTTACCTGGATCCTACGAGCAGTACTTC	CASSLPGSYEQYF
TRBV5-1	TRBD1	large	TRBJ1-2	TGCGCCAGCACAGGGACAGGCGACTATGGCTACACCTTC	CASTGTGDYGYTF
TRBV11-3	TRBD2	medium-sized	TRBJ2-2	TGTGCCAGCAGCCCTCGACTAGCGGGTACCACCGGGGAGCTGTTTTTT	CASSPRLAGTTGELFF